Following are 12 T cell receptor beta chains from one sample sequenced in a study of siplizumab effects on memory and regulatory T cells. Clones were sequenced by immunoSEQ multiplex PCR, and TCRdb holds only the in-frame ones, with some missing. The sample has around 82,000 clones; 93% are singletons. The specimen was CD8+ T cells sorted from blood. The source of these receptors is a human donor in good health.

The chain carries TRBV28 and TRBJ2-3, with 8 bases lining up with TRBD1. V was pared by 3 bases and J by 4 bases, with 9 bases of the junction left unmatched. CDR1 is MDHEN and CDR2 is SYDVKM in the germline V gene. The CDR3 is made up of 16 amino acids. CDR3 protein: CASSFPGQGYSDTQYF. CDR3 sequence (DNA): TGTGCCAGCAGTTTCCCCGGACAGGGATATTCAGATACGCAGTATTTT.

This chain joins TRBV19 and TRBJ2-7; TRBD2 matches 9 bases. The CDR3 loop spans 16 amino acids. Germline CDR1 LNHDA, CDR2 SQIVND (reference sequence). V shed 3 bases, J shed 3 bases, and the junction held 9 bases outside the gene matches. In nucleotides, the CDR3 is TGTGCCAGTAGTATTCAGTTAGCGGGGGCCCTCTACGAGCAGTACTTC. Encoded protein: CASSIQLAGALYEQYF. The full variable domain, rest sourced from reference TRBV19 and TRBJ2-7, is DGGITQSPKYLFRKEGQNVTLSCEQNLNHDAMYWYRQDPGQGLRLIYYSQIVNDFQKGDIAEGYSVSREKKESFPLTVTSAQKNPTAFYLCASSIQLAGALYEQYFGPGTRLTVT.

The chain joins TRBV30 to TRBJ2-7; maybe TRBD2 (6 bases). The CDR3 length is 11 residues. The germline V and J ends were trimmed by 2 bases and 7 bases, with 9 bases remaining between them. Looked up from germline, CDR1 is GTSNPN and CDR2 is SVGIG (reference sequence). This chain's CDR3 is CAWSTGGEQYF. In DNA, the CDR3 is TGTGCCTGGAGTACTGGGGGGGAGCAGTACTTC.

The chain uses TRBV25-1 and TRBJ1-2; maybe TRBD1 (6 bases). V was clipped by 2 bases and J by 5 bases, with 18 bases between them. The CDR3 has 16 residues. Germline V CDR1 and CDR2: MGHDK, SYGVNS. CDR3 nucleotides: TGTGCCAGCAGTGAAGGACAGACCGAGCAACTATATGGCTACACCTTC. Translated: CASSEGQTEQLYGYTF.

The V and J genes are TRBV6-6 and TRBJ1-1, with D unclear. CDR3 length: 12 amino acids. The ends were cut back, 7 bases at V and 3 bases at J, with 9 bases in the middle. Germline loops: CDR1 MNHNY, CDR2 SVGAGI (reference sequence). In DNA, the CDR3 is TGTGCCAGCAAAAACCGGGACACTGAAGCTTTCTTT. Its translation is CASKNRDTEAFF.

The J gene is TRBJ2-7, the V gene TRBV27; the match to TRBD1 covers 9 bases. V trimming: 0 bases; J trimming: 3 bases; junction bases outside the gene matches: 3. Germline CDR1 reads MNHEY; CDR2 reads SMNVEV (reference sequence). The CDR3 is 15 amino acids. CDR3 nucleotides: TGTGCCAGCAGTTTATCGGGGACAGGGTACTACGAGCAGTACTTC. This sequence encodes CASSLSGTGYYEQYF.

V is TRBV14 and J is TRBJ2-3, with D possibly matching TRBD2 (5 bases). The ends were cut back, 5 bases at V and 2 bases at J, with 14 bases in the middle. In germline, CDR1 is SGHDN, CDR2 FVKESK. CDR3 length equals 15 residues. This CDR3 reads CASSAQADTTDTQYF. For the CDR3, the DNA is TGTGCCAGCAGCGCTCAAGCGGATACCACAGATACGCAGTATTTT.

The rearrangement joins TRBV15 to TRBJ2-3; D unclear. Trimming left V 1 base short and J 6 bases short, with 17 bases between. The CDR3 covers 16 residues. Germline loops: CDR1 LNHNV, CDR2 YYDKDF (reference sequence). The CDR3, as DNA: TGTGCCACCAGCAGAGCCGGGCAATTAGTTGGGGATACGCAGTATTTT. Translated, it gives CATSRAGQLVGDTQYF.

The rearrangement joins TRBV6-1 to TRBJ2-5; 11 positions agree with TRBD2. Germline-derived CDR1 and CDR2 are MNHNS and SASEGT. The CDR3 contains 15 residues. V was pared by 5 bases and J by 5 bases, with 7 bases of the junction left unmatched. The CDR3 DNA follows: TGTGCCAGCAGTTTATTAGCGGGGGGGCGGGAGACCCAGTACTTC. This gives the protein CASSLLAGGRETQYF.

J is TRBJ2-2 and V is TRBV5-4, with TRBD1 as a possible D gene (6 bases). Trimming shortened V by 3 bases and J by 6 bases, and 18 bases separated the two germline ends. There are 16 residues in the CDR3. Germline assignment: CDR1 SGHNT and CDR2 YYREEE (reference sequence). CDR3 bases: TGTGCCAGCAGCTCCTTACAGGGATTGGGGGCCGGGGAGCTGTTTTTT. Translating it yields CASSSLQGLGAGELFF.

V usage is TRBV4-2 and J usage is TRBJ1-1; no clear D gene. V shed 0 bases and J shed 5 bases, with 13 bases lying between them. The CDR3 contains 15 residues. Germline CDR1 LGHNA, CDR2 YNFKEQ. CDR3 bases: TGTGCCAGCAGCCAAGATAGGTGGTGGGCGACTGAAGCTTTCTTT. It is translated as CASSQDRWWATEAFF.

The chain couples TRBV7-3 to TRBJ2-3; 10 positions match TRBD2. The germline CDR1 and CDR2 sequences are SGHTA and FQGTGA. The V and J ends lost 10 bases and 5 bases, in that order; junction bases with no gene match: 9. The CDR3 contains 14 residues. CDR3 coding DNA: TGTGCCACAAATAGCGGGGGGCATGGAGATACGCAGTATTTT. Translated, it gives CATNSGGHGDTQYF.